The 14 T cell receptor beta chains below were found in one sample sequenced in a study of read filtering for tumor transcriptome and immune sequencing. Molecular barcoded adaptors covering alpha/delta and beta/gamma chains were used on approximately 400 ng RNA. MiXCR, applied by TCRdb to the reads, yields one record per CDR3 protein. The sample lists about 130,000 distinct CDR3 sequences; about an eighth were seen once. The sequenced sample consisted of a population of CD138-negative cells sorted from bone marrow. The receptors originated from a donor at least 40 years old with multiple myeloma.

Note on this clonotype: A read error likely explains this, since a far larger clone differs by one base. The chain joins TRBV7-3 to TRBJ2-1, with 8 bases lining up with TRBD2. Germline CDR1 and CDR2: SGHTA and FQGTGA. This CDR3 spans 16 amino acids. The V and J ends lost 6 bases and 8 bases, in that order; junction bases with no gene match: 15. CDR3 amino acids: CASRTSSGGFYDEQFF. In DNA form, the CDR3 reads TGTGCCAGCAGAACTTCCAGCGGGGGCTTTTACGATGAGCAGTTCTTC.

Notes on this clonotype: A much larger clonotype is one base distant, so this may be a read error. The gene calls are TRBV5-6 and TRBJ1-2; D is undetermined. The CDR3 totals 14 residues. Germline CDR1 and CDR2: SGHDT and YYEEEE. CDR3 loop: CASSPGLPGYGYAF. The CDR3 DNA sequence: TGTGCCAGCAGCCCGGGCCTCCCCGGGTATGGCTACGCCTTC.

This clonotype was seen ten or more times. The rearrangement joins TRBV30 to TRBJ2-7, with D perhaps matching TRBD1 (7 bases). CDR3 size: 14 residues. Trimming left V 3 bases short and J 4 bases short, with 16 bases between. The germline CDR1 and CDR2 sequences are GTSNPN and SVGIG (reference sequence). The DNA for the CDR3 is TGTGCCTGGAGCGGAGGGGACAGTACTTACGAGCAGTACTTC. This encodes CAWSGGDSTYEQYF. Full variable domain (missing parts from reference TRBV30 and TRBJ2-7): SQTIHQWPATLVQPVGSPLSLECTVEGTSNPNLYWYRQAAGRGLQLLFYSVGIGQISSEVPQNLSASRPQDRQFILSSKKLLLSDSGFYLCAWSGGDSTYEQYFGPGTRLTVT.

The chain links TRBV5-1 to TRBJ2-3; D is uncertain. Per the germline V gene, CDR1 is SGHRS and CDR2 is YFSETQ. V lost 3 bases and J 0 bases, leaving 8 bases between the germline ends. The CDR3 extends over 14 amino acids. The CDR3, as DNA: TGCGCCAGCAGCTCGGGCGGCAGCACAGATACGCAGTATTTT. This sequence encodes CASSSGGSTDTQYF.

This clonotype occurred a few times. Just one base apart from a much larger clone, this may be a read error. This chain connects TRBV7-3 to TRBJ2-3; D gene ambiguous. V lost 5 bases and J lost 5, with 20 bases in between. In germline, CDR1 is SGHTA, CDR2 FQGTGA. CDR3 size: 16 residues. CDR3 DNA: TGTGCCAGCAGCCCTAGGGCCCCCCCTGGAAGAGATACGCAGTATTTT. Translating it yields CASSPRAPPGRDTQYF.

The rearrangement uses TRBV3-1 and TRBJ1-3; no definite D call. Trimming removed 1 base from V and 7 bases from J, with 5 bases in between. CDR3 length equals 12 residues. Germline assignment: CDR1 LGHDT and CDR2 YNNKEL (reference sequence). CDR3 nucleotides: TGTGCCAGCAGCCAAGCGGTCAACACCATATATTTT. This encodes CASSQAVNTIYF. Supplemented by reference TRBV3-1 and TRBJ1-3, the full variable domain reads DTAVSQTPKYLVTQMGNDKSIKCEQNLGHDTMYWYKQDSKKFLKIMFSYNNKELIINETVPNRFSPKSPDKAHLNLHINSLELGDSAVYFCASSQAVNTIYFGEGSWLTVV.

This clonotype was picked up many times. The rearrangement links TRBV10-2 to TRBJ2-7; 9 nucleotides align to TRBD2. CDR3 length: 15 amino acids. Germline trimming cut 7 bases from V and 1 base from J; bases unmatched to any gene: 8. Germline loops: CDR1 WSHSY, CDR2 SAAADI. For the CDR3, the DNA is TGCGCCAGCAAGGCGGGAGGGCCTTATTCCTACGAGCAGTACTTC. This encodes CASKAGGPYSYEQYF.

This clonotype was seen a few times. A much larger clone is a single base away; this may be a read error. The chain carries TRBV11-2 and TRBJ2-1, with 10 nucleotides matching TRBD2. Germline V lookup: CDR1 SGHAT, CDR2 FQNNGV. This CDR3 region has 15 residues. J lost 12 bases, V lost 10 bases, and 18 bases had no gene match. The CDR3 spells CATAPGLAALYVQFF. The CDR3 nucleotides read TGTGCCACCGCCCCCGGACTAGCGGCCCTCTATGTGCAGTTCTTC.

In its sample, this clonotype was seen many times. The rearrangement uses TRBV7-2 and TRBJ2-7, with 7 bases matching TRBD2. Per germline, CDR1 SGHTA and CDR2 FQGNSA. This CDR3 region has 15 residues. V was clipped by 1 base and J by 4 bases; unmatched bases: 7. For the CDR3, the DNA is TGTGCCAGCAGCTTAGGGGGCGGGAGTCAGTACGAGCAGTACTTC. Encoded protein: CASSLGGGSQYEQYF. The whole variable domain, remainder taken from reference TRBV7-2 and TRBJ2-7, is GAGVSQSPSNKVTEKGKDVELRCDPISGHTALYWYRQSLGQGLEFLIYFQGNSAPDKSGLPSDRFSAERTGGSVSTLTIQRTQQEDSAVYLCASSLGGGSQYEQYFGPGTRLTVT.

This clonotype was seen ten or more times. The rearrangement uses TRBV5-1 and TRBJ2-5; D gene unclear. From germline, CDR1 is SGHRS and CDR2 YFSETQ. CDR3 length equals 12 residues. V lost 3 bases and J lost 5, with 8 bases in between. CDR3 sequence (DNA): TGCGCCAGCAGCTCCCAAGTGGAGACCCAGTACTTC. Its protein is CASSSQVETQYF.

This clonotype appeared once. This clone may be a read error of a much larger clone one base away. The chain is built from TRBV30 and TRBJ1-2, with D perhaps matching TRBD1 (5 bases). The CDR3 has 13 residues. CDR1 and CDR2 from the germline V gene are GTSNPN and SVGIG (reference sequence). The CDR3 bases are TGTGCCTGGGGTGTGTCCGGGACGAATGGCTACACCTTC. This gives the protein CAWGVSGTNGYTF.

A note on this clonotype: This may be a read error: a much more frequent sequence differs by one nucleotide. The V and J genes are TRBV25-1 and TRBJ2-7, with 11 positions matching TRBD2. The germline CDR1 and CDR2 sequences are MGHDK and SYGVNS. The CDR3 has 16 residues. CDR3 protein: CASSEYSSGRSYDQYF. The DNA of the CDR3 is TGTGCCAGCAGTGAATATTCTAGCGGGAGGTCCTACGATCAGTACTTC.

Ten or more counts support this clonotype. V is TRBV5-1 and J is TRBJ2-3, with 9 bases that match TRBD2. The CDR3 contains 15 residues. V dropped 2 bases and J dropped 3; count of bases not matched to a gene: 4. From germline, CDR1 is SGHRS and CDR2 YFSETQ. For the CDR3, the DNA is TGCGCCAGCAGCTTTAGTAGCGGGGGAACAGATACGCAGTATTTT. Amino acids: CASSFSSGGTDTQYF.

This clonotype was seen repeatedly, ten times or more. The chain uses TRBV18 and TRBJ2-7; TRBD1 matches 7 bases. Germline trimming cut 5 bases from V and 5 bases from J; bases unmatched to any gene: 9. The germline CDR1 and CDR2 sequences are KGHSH and LQKENI. The CDR3 covers 14 residues. The CDR3 DNA reads as TGTGCCAGCTCAAAAGCCGGGACAGCAAACGAGCAGTACTTC. Residues: CASSKAGTANEQYF.